The 4 T cell receptor beta chains listed next were all sequenced from one sample in a study of blood T cell repertoires in COVID-19. Some clones are missing from TCRdb's copy, which holds only in-frame ones; the method was immunoSEQ multiplex PCR. The sample yields 190,000 or so clones, 80% to 90% seen once. Source material: peripheral blood. The receptor source for this set is a man aged 35 to 55 with active or convalescent COVID-19.

J is TRBJ2-3 and V is TRBV27; 10 nucleotides agree with TRBD2. CDR3 size: 16 residues. The V and J ends lost 5 bases and 4 bases, in that order; junction bases with no gene match: 9. Germline V gene lookup returns CDR1 MNHEY and CDR2 SMNVEV (reference sequence). The CDR3 bases are TGTGCCAGCAGTCCCCGCCTAGCGGGGGTACCAGATACGCAGTATTTT. It yields the protein CASSPRLAGVPDTQYF.

The V call is TRBV10-3, the J call TRBJ1-1; the D is unclear. With 4 bases removed from V and 5 bases from J, the gap between germline ends came to 14 bases. This CDR3 is 14 amino acids long. Germline CDR1 reads ENHRY; CDR2 reads SYGVKD. This CDR3 is CAISGTGERTEAFF. CDR3 nucleotide sequence: TGTGCCATCAGTGGGACGGGAGAGAGGACTGAAGCTTTCTTT.

This chain connects TRBV7-3 to TRBJ2-1, with 9 bases lining up with TRBD2. The CDR3 sequence is 16 residues long. Germline assignment: CDR1 SGHTA and CDR2 FQGTGA. The trim removed 2 bases at V and 6 bases at J, leaving 8 bases unmatched. For the CDR3, the DNA is TGTGCCAGCAGCTTATGGGCTAGCGGGGACACCAATGAGCAGTTCTTC. This encodes CASSLWASGDTNEQFF.

This clone was recorded once. J is TRBJ2-1 and V is TRBV5-1, with 11 nucleotides matching TRBD2. There are 15 residues in the CDR3. Per germline, CDR1 SGHRS and CDR2 YFSETQ. V lost 4 bases and J lost 7; bases outside the gene matches: 7. The CDR3 loop reads CASSITLAGGNEQFF. CDR3 coding DNA: TGCGCCAGCAGCATAACCCTAGCGGGGGGAAATGAGCAGTTCTTC.